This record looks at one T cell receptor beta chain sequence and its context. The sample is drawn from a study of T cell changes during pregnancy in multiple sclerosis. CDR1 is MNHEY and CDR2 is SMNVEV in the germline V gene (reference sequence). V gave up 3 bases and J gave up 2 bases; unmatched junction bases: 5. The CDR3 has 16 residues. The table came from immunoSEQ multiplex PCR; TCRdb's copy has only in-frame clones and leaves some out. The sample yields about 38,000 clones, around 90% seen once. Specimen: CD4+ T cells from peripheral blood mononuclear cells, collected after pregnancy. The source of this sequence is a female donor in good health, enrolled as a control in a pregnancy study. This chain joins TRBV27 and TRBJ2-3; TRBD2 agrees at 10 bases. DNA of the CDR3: TGTGCCAGCAGTTTCCTTACTAGCGGGGACACAGATACGCAGTATTTT. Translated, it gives CASSFLTSGDTDTQYF.